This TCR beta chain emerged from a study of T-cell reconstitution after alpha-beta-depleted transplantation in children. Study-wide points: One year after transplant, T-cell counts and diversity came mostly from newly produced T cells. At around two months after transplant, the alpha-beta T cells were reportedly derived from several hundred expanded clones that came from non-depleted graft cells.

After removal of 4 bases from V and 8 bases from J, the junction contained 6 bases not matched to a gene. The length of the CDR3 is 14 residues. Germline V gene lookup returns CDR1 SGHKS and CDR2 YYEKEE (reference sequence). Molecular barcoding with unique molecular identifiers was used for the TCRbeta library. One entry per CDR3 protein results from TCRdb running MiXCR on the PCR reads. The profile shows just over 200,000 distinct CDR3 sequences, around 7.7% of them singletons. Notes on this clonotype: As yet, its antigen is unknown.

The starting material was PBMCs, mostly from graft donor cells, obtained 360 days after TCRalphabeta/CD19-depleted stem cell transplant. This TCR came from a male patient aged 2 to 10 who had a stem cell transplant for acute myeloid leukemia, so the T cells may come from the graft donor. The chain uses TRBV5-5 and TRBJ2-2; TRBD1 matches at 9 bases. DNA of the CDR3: TGTGCCAGCAGCCCCGGGACAGGGATGGGGGAGCTGTTTTTT. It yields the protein CASSPGTGMGELFF.